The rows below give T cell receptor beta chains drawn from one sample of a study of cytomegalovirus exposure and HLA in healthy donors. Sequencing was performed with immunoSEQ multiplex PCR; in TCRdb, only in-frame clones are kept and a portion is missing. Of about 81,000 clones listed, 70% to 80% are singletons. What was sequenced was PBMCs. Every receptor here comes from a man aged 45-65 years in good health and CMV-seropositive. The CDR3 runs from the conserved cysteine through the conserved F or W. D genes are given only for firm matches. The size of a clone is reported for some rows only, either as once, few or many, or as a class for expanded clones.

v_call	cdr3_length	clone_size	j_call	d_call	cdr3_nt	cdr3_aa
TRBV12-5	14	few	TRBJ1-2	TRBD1	TGTGCTAGTGGTACCTGGACAGGAACCTATGGCTACACCTTC	CASGTWTGTYGYTF
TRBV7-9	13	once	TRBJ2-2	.	TGTTCCAGCAGCATCTCTATGACCGGGGAGCTGTTTTTT	CSSSISMTGELFF
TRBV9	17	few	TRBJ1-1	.	TGTGCCAGCAGCTCGGTGGACAGCTCACTGCGATGGACTGAAGCTTTCTTT	CASSSVDSSLRWTEAFF
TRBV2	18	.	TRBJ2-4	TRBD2	TGTGCCAGCAGTGAAGTGGGGATCTCCCTAGCAGCGGGAAACAGTCAGTACTTC	CASSEVGISLAAGNSQYF
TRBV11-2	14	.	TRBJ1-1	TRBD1	TGTGCCAGCAGCCTCGGGACAGCGAACACTGAAGCTTTCTTT	CASSLGTANTEAFF
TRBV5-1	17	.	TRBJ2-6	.	TGCGCCAGCAATCTCGGCACTACCAGCTCTGGGGCCAACGTCCTGACTTTC	CASNLGTTSSGANVLTF
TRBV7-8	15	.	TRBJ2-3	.	TGTGCCAGCAGCTTAGGGGCTAGCCGTACAGATACGCAGTATTTT	CASSLGASRTDTQYF
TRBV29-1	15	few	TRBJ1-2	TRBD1	TGCAGCGTTGTTGGACAGGGGGATGGGACCCATGGCTACACCTTC	CSVVGQGDGTHGYTF
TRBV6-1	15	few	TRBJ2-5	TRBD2	TGTGCCAGCAGTGAATGGGTAGCGGGGGGGGAGACCCAGTACTTC	CASSEWVAGGETQYF
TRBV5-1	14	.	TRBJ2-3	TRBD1	TGCGCCAGCAGCTCGGACAGGGTTCGGAATACGCAGTATTTT	CASSSDRVRNTQYF
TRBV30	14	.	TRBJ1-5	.	TGTGCCTGGAGTGACGAGACAGGCGTTGAACCCCAGCATTTT	CAWSDETGVEPQHF
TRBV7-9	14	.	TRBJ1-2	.	TGTGCCAGCAGCTTAGGAGGACAGCCCTATGGCTACACCTTC	CASSLGGQPYGYTF
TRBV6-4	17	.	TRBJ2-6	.	TGTGCCAGCAGTGACTCGCAGCGCCTCTCTGGGGCCAACGTCCTGACTTTC	CASSDSQRLSGANVLTF
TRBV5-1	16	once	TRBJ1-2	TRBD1	TGCGCCAGCAGTCTGTTGGGCGCCGGGACAGGGGACGGCTACACCTTC	CASSLLGAGTGDGYTF
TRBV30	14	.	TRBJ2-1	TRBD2	TGTGCCTGGAGTGTGACTAGCGGATACAATGAGCAGTTCTTC	CAWSVTSGYNEQFF
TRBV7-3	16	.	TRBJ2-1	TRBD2	TGTGCCAGCAGCTCTAGCGGGAGGGCCGGGGGTAATGAGCAGTTCTTC	CASSSSGRAGGNEQFF
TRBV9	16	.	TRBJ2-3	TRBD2	TGTGCCAGCAGCGTAGGAACGGGAGGGCCTACAGATACGCAGTATTTT	CASSVGTGGPTDTQYF
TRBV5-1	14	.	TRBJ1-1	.	TGCGCCAGCAGCTTGGGACAGAAGAACACTGAAGCTTTCTTT	CASSLGQKNTEAFF
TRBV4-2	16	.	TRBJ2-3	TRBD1	TGTGCCAGCAGCCAGGGGCAGGGGGCCGGGCGGGGTACGCAGTATTTT	CASSQGQGAGRGTQYF
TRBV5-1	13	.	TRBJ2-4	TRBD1	TGCGCCAGCAGCACGGGACAGGGAAACATTCAGTACTTC	CASSTGQGNIQYF
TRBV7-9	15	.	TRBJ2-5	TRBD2	TGTGCCAGCAGCACCGGACTAGCGGTACAAGAGACCCAGTACTTC	CASSTGLAVQETQYF
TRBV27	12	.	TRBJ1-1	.	TGTGCCAGCAGTTTAGTTCGAGGACAGACTTTCTTT	CASSLVRGQTFF
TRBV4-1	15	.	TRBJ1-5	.	TGCGCCAGCAGCCAAGACGGACTTAGCAATCAGCCCCAGCATTTT	CASSQDGLSNQPQHF
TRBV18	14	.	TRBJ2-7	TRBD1	TGTGCCAGCTCACCAGAGACAGGGGTACGCGAGCAGTACTTC	CASSPETGVREQYF
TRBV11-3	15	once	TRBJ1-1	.	TGTGCCAGCAGCTTATCGCAGTTCATGAACACTGAAGCTTTCTTT	CASSLSQFMNTEAFF
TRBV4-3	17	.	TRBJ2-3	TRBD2	TGCGCCAGCAGCCAGGAGGGGGGACTAGCGGCGGGGGATACGCAGTATTTT	CASSQEGGLAAGDTQYF
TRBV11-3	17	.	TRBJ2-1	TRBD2	TGTGCCAGCAGCAAAAGGGCGGTGGTAGCGGGAGAACGTGAGCAGTTCTTC	CASSKRAVVAGEREQFF
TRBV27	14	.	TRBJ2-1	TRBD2	TGTGCCACCCGCGGGGGGAGCTCCTACAATGAGCAGTTCTTC	CATRGGSSYNEQFF